This entry lists 7 T cell receptor beta chains sequenced from one sample in a study of blood T cell repertoires in COVID-19. Sequencing used immunoSEQ multiplex PCR; TCRdb keeps in-frame clones, though not all of them. The repertoire includes hundreds of thousands of clones, more than 85% of them detected once, and around 7.9% sits in the top ten. The specimen was PBMCs or T cells enriched from blood (not recorded which). The receptors shown here come from a woman in her fifties or sixties who had recovered from COVID-19.

The V gene is TRBV7-9, the J gene TRBJ2-2; D is possibly TRBD2 (6 bases). This CDR3 spans 17 amino acids. V was trimmed by 7 bases and J by 2 bases, leaving 20 bases between them. CDR1 SEHNR and CDR2 FQNEAQ come from the germline V gene (reference sequence). Written as DNA, the CDR3 is TGTGCCAGCAACCTTCCGGGACTCGGAAAAAACACCGGGGAGCTGTTTTTT. This translates into CASNLPGLGKNTGELFF.

This chain connects TRBV4-1 to TRBJ2-7, with D tentatively TRBD1 (6 bases). Germline CDR1 and CDR2: MGHRA and YSYEKL. Trimming took 6 bases from V and 3 from J, leaving 15 bases between them. This CDR3 has 14 residues. The CDR3 nucleotides read TGCGCCAGCAGACAGGAACAGGGACACTACGAGCAGTACTTC. Amino acid sequence: CASRQEQGHYEQYF.

This clone was seen a few times. The chain employs TRBV4-2 and TRBJ2-3; a weak D match, TRBD2 (5 bases). Germline V gives CDR1 LGHNA, CDR2 YNFKEQ. CDR3 length: 16 residues. Trimming shortened V by 1 base and J by 0 bases, and 11 bases separated the two germline ends. The CDR3 DNA sequence: TGTGCCAGCAGCCAAGGGGTCGGGGAAAGCACAGATACGCAGTATTTT. Protein product: CASSQGVGESTDTQYF.

This clone was recorded only once. V gene TRBV19 combines with J gene TRBJ1-5; 8 nucleotides match TRBD1. Germline V gene data show CDR1 as LNHDA and CDR2 as SQIVND (reference sequence). The V and J ends lost 4 bases and 6 bases, in that order; junction bases with no gene match: 11. The CDR3 runs to 16 residues. The CDR3 is CASSTDGQGGSQPQHF. The CDR3 nucleotides read TGTGCCAGTAGTACCGACGGACAGGGAGGGAGTCAGCCCCAGCATTTT. The full variable domain, its missing parts supplied by reference TRBV19 and TRBJ1-5, is DGGITQSPKYLFRKEGQNVTLSCEQNLNHDAMYWYRQDPGQGLRLIYYSQIVNDFQKGDIAEGYSVSREKKESFPLTVTSAQKNPTAFYLCASSTDGQGGSQPQHFGDGTRLSIL.

This chain uses TRBV9 with TRBJ1-3; weak D call: TRBD1 (6 bases). In germline, CDR1 is SGDLS, CDR2 YYNGEE. This CDR3 contains 14 residues. V was trimmed by 0 bases and J by 3 bases, leaving 7 bases between them. This CDR3 reads CASSVGGGGNTIYF. The CDR3 DNA reads TGTGCCAGCAGCGTAGGAGGGGGTGGAAACACCATATATTTT.

The chain employs TRBV29-1 and TRBJ2-1; tentatively, D is TRBD1 (5 bases). The germline gives CDR1 SQVTM, CDR2 ANQGSEA. This CDR3 contains 13 residues. The germline V and J ends were trimmed by 1 base and 4 bases, with 8 bases remaining between them. For the CDR3, the DNA is TGCAGCGTTGAAGGGGCAGGGTACAATGAGCAGTTCTTC. This encodes CSVEGAGYNEQFF.

The V call is TRBV9, the J call TRBJ1-3; D not resolved. Germline V gives CDR1 SGDLS, CDR2 YYNGEE. Trimming removed 4 bases from V and 0 bases from J, with 11 bases in between. The CDR3 sequence is 15 residues long. CDR3 nucleotide sequence: TGTGCCAGCAGCCTGACACTGAGCTCTGGAAACACCATATATTTT. Its protein product is CASSLTLSSGNTIYF.